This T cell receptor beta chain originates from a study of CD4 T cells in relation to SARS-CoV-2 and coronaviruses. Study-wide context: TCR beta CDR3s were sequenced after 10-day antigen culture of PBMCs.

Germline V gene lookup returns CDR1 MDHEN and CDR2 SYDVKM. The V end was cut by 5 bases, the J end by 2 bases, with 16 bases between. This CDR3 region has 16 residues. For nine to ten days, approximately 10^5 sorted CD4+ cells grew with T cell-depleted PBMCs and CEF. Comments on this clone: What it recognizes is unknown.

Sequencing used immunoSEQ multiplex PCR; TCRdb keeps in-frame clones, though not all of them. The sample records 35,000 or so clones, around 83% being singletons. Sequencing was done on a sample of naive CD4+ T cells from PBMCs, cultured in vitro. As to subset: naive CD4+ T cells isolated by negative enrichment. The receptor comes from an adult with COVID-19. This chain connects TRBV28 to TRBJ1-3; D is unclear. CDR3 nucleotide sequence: TGTGCCAGCAGTCCTACTCTTACGGTAACTGGAAACACCATATATTTT. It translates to CASSPTLTVTGNTIYF.